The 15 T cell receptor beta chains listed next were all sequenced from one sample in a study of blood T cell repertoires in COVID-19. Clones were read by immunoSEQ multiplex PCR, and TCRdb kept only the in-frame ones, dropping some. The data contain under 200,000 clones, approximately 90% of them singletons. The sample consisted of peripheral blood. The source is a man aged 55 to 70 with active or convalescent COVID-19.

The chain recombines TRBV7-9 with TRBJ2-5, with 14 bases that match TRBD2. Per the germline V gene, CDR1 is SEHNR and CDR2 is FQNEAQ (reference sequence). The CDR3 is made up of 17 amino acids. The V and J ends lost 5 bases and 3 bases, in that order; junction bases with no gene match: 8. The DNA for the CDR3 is TGTGCCAGCAGCGCTACACCGGGACTAGCGGGGGAAGAGACCCAGTACTTC. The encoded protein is CASSATPGLAGEETQYF.

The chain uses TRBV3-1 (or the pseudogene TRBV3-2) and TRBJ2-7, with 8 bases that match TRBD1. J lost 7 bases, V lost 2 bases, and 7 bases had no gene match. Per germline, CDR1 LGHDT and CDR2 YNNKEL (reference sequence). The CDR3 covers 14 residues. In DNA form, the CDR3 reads TGTGCCAGCAGCCAAAAGCAGGGGGCGGGAGAGCAGTACTTC. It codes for CASSQKQGAGEQYF.

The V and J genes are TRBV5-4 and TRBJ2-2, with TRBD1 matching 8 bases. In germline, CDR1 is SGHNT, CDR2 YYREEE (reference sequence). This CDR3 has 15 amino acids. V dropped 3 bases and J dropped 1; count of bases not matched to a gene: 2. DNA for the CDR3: TGTGCCAGCAGCTCCGGGACAGGGAACACCGGGGAGCTGTTTTTT. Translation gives CASSSGTGNTGELFF.

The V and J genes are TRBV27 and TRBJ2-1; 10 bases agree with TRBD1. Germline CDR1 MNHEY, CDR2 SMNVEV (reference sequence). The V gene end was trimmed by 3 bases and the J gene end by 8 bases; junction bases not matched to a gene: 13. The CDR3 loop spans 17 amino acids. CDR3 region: CASSFRPSPGQGYEQFF. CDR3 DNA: TGTGCCAGCAGTTTTCGGCCCTCCCCGGGACAGGGGTATGAGCAGTTCTTC.

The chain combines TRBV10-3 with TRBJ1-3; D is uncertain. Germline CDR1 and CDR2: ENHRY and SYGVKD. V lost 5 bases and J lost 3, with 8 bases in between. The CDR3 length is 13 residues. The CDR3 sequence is CAISLGVGNTIYF. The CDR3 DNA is TGTGCCATCAGTCTCGGAGTTGGAAACACCATATATTTT.

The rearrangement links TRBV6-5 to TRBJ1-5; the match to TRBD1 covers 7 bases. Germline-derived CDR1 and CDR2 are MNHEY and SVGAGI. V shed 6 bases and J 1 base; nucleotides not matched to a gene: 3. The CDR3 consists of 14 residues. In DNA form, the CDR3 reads TGTGCCAGCAGACGACAGGGAAGCAATCAGCCCCAGCATTTT. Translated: CASRRQGSNQPQHF.

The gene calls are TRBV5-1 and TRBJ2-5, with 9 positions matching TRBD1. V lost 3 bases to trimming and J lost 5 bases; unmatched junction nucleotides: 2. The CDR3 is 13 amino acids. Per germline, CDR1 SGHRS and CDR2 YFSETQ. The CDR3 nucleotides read TGCGCCAGCAGCTCTGGACAGGGGGAGACCCAGTACTTC. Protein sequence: CASSSGQGETQYF.

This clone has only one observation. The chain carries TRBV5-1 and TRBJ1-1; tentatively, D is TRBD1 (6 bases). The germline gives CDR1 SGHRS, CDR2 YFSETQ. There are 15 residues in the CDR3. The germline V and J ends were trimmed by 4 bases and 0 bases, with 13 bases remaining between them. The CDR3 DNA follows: TGCGCCAGCAGCCCGACACAGGGACTGAACACTGAAGCTTTCTTT. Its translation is CASSPTQGLNTEAFF.

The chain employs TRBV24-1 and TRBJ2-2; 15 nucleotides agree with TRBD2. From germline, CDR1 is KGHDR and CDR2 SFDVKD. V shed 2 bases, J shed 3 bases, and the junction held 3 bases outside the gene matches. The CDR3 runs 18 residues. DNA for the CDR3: TGTGCCACCAGTGATTCGGGACTAGCGGGGGGATACACCGGGGAGCTGTTTTTT. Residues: CATSDSGLAGGYTGELFF.

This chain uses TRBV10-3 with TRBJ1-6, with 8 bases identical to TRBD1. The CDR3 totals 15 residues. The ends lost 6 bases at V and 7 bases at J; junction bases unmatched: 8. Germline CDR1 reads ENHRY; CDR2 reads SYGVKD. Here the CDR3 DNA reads TGTGCCATCAGAGGGACGGACAGGGTAAATTCACCCCTCCACTTT. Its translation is CAIRGTDRVNSPLHF.

The CDR3 coding sequence is TGTGCCAGCAGTCCAGGGCGGAGCACAGATACGCAGTATTTT. Amino acids: CASSPGRSTDTQYF. The chain is built from TRBV7-2 and TRBJ2-3; D may be TRBD1 (5 bases). Between the trimmed V and J ends, which lost 6 bases and 0 bases, there was a span of 10 bases. The germline V gene encodes CDR1 SGHTA and CDR2 FQGNSA. The CDR3 consists of 14 residues.

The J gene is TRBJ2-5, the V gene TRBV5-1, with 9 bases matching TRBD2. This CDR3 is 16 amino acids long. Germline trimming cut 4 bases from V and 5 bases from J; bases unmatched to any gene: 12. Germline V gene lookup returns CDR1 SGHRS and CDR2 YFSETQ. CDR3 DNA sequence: TGCGCCAGCAGCCCGGCGCGGCTAGCGGGGACGGAGACCCAGTACTTC. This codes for CASSPARLAGTETQYF.

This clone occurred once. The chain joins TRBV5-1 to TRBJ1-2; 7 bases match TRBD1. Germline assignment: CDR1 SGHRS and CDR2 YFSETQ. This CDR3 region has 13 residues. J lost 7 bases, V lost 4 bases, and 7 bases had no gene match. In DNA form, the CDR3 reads TGCGCCAGCAGCGTAACAGGGGACTCTGGCTACACCTTC. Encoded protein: CASSVTGDSGYTF.

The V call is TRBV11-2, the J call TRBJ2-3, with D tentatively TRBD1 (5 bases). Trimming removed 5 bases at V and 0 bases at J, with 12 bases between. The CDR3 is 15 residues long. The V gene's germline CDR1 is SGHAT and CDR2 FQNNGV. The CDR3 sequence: CASSRTGVSTDTQYF. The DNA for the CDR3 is TGTGCCAGCAGCCGCACAGGCGTCAGCACAGATACGCAGTATTTT.

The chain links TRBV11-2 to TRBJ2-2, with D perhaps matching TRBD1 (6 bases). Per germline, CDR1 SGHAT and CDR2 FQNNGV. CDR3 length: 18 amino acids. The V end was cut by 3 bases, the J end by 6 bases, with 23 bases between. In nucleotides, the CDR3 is TGTGCCAGCAGCTTGAAGGTATCCAGACAGGTGACCCCCGGGGAGCTGTTTTTT. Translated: CASSLKVSRQVTPGELFF.